These 8 T cell receptor beta chains were sequenced from one sample in a study of T cell repertoires in cytomegalovirus infection. These receptors have no known antigen. TCRdb ran MiXCR on the reads and lists one entry per CDR3 protein. The sample has roughly 920,000 distinct CDR3 sequences, around 31% seen once. The sequencing here drew on cultured CD8+ T cells from PBMCs, taken from culture after CMV antigen stimulation. Every receptor here comes from a human donor in good health (CMV status not recorded). Some clones in this sample may be carry-over from other donors' samples.

This rearrangement joins TRBV7-3 to TRBJ1-1, with a tentative D call TRBD1 (5 bases). The CDR3 is made up of 17 amino acids. V lost 7 bases to trimming and J lost 4 bases, with 25 bases between them. Per the germline V gene, CDR1 is SGHTA and CDR2 is FQGTGA. The chain's CDR3 is CASTTPSMRGGSTEAFF. CDR3 nucleotides: TGTGCCAGCACGACGCCCTCGATGAGGGGCGGGAGCACTGAAGCTTTCTTT.

This clonotype was seen only a few times. The gene calls are TRBV6-1 and TRBJ2-1; 10 nucleotides match TRBD2. Germline V gene sequence: CDR1 MNHNS, CDR2 SASEGT. V trimming: 4 bases; J trimming: 2 bases; junction bases outside the gene matches: 2. The length of the CDR3 is 15 residues. The CDR3 region has the DNA TGTGCCAGCAGTGGTAGCGGGGGGCCCTACAATGAGCAGTTCTTC. Protein: CASSGSGGPYNEQFF.

This clonotype was detected many times. CDR3 DNA: TGTGCCAGCATCCTACCCGAAATAGGACAGCACTATGGCTACACCTTC. The encoded protein is CASILPEIGQHYGYTF. This chain links TRBV7-2 with TRBJ1-2; possible D gene TRBD1, 6 bases. CDR1 SGHTA and CDR2 FQGNSA come from the germline V gene. The CDR3 runs to 16 residues. Trimming pared 7 bases from V and 3 bases from J, leaving 21 bases between. Full variable domain (missing parts from reference TRBV7-2 and TRBJ1-2): GAGVSQSPSNKVTEKGKDVELRCDPISGHTALYWYRQSLGQGLEFLIYFQGNSAPDKSGLPSDRFSAERTGGSVSTLTIQRTQQEDSAVYLCASILPEIGQHYGYTFGSGTRLTVV.

J is TRBJ1-2 and V is TRBV6-6; D unclear. Germline V gene data show CDR1 as MNHNY and CDR2 as SVGAGI (reference sequence). The CDR3 runs to 14 residues. V lost 0 bases, J lost 8 bases, and 13 bases lay in between. The DNA of the CDR3 is TGTGCCAGCAGTTACTCGATGAGGGCGGGAGGCTACACCTTC. This gives the protein CASSYSMRAGGYTF.

In this sample, this clonotype turned up a few times. This rearrangement joins TRBV6-5 to TRBJ2-3; no clear D. V was cut by 8 bases and J by 5 bases, with 8 bases left in between. Germline CDR1 is MNHEY and CDR2 is SVGAGI. The CDR3 totals 11 residues. The CDR3 sequence is CASRRQDTQYF. The DNA of the CDR3 is TGTGCCAGCCGCCGTCAAGATACGCAGTATTTT.

This clonotype occurred many times. One junction end does not reproduce the germline sequence, and a read error may be involved. The CDR3 nucleotides read TGTGCCAGTAGTGGAACTGAAGCTTTCTTT. Amino acids: CASSGTEAFF. This sequence joins TRBV2 and TRBJ1-1; D gene ambiguous. This CDR3 has 10 amino acids. Germline CDR1 is SNHLY and CDR2 is FYNNEI. Supplemented by reference TRBV2 and TRBJ1-1, the full variable domain reads EPEVTQTPSHQVTQMGQEVILRCVPISNHLYFYWYRQILGQKVEFLVSFYNNEISEKSEIFDDQFSVERPDGSNFTLKIRSTKLEDSAMYFCASSGTEAFFGQGTRLTVV.

The rearrangement uses TRBV27 and TRBJ1-2, with D unresolved. V lost 3 bases and J 1 base, leaving 6 bases between the germline ends. This CDR3 has 13 residues. Germline V gene sequence: CDR1 MNHEY, CDR2 SMNVEV (reference sequence). This CDR3 is CASSFNSNYGYTF. The CDR3, as DNA: TGTGCCAGCAGTTTTAACAGTAACTATGGCTACACCTTC.

V usage is TRBV20-1 and J usage is TRBJ1-6; 8 nucleotides line up with TRBD1. Germline loops: CDR1 DFQATT, CDR2 SNEGSKA (reference sequence). The junction had 4 bases not matched to a gene; V was cut back by 3 bases and J by 9 bases. The CDR3 has 13 residues. CDR3 bases: TGCAGTGCTAGGGACAGGGTCTCTTCACCCCTCCACTTT. Amino acids: CSARDRVSSPLHF.